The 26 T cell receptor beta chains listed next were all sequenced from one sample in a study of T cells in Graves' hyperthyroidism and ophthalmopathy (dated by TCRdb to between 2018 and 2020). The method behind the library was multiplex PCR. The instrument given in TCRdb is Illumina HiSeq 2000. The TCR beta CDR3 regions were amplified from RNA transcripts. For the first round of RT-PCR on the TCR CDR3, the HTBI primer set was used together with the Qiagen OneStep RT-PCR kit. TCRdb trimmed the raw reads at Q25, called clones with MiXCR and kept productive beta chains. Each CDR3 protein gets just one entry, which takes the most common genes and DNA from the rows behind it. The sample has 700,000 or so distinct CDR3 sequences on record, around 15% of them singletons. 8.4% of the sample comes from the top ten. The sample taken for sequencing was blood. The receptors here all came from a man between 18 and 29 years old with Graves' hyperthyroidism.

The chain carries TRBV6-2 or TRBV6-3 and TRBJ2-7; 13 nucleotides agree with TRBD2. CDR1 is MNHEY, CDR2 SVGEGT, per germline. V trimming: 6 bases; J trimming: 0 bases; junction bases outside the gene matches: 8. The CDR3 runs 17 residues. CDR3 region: CASRGLAGSPSSYEQYF. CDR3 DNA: TGTGCCAGCAGGGGACTAGCGGGGTCTCCAAGCTCCTACGAGCAGTACTTC.

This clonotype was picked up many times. The CDR3 protein is CSAQTSGRIDEQYF. The CDR3 DNA is TGCAGTGCTCAGACTAGCGGGAGAATCGACGAGCAGTACTTC. This sequence joins TRBV20-1 and TRBJ2-7; the match to TRBD2 covers 12 bases. CDR1 DFQATT and CDR2 SNEGSKA come from the germline V gene (reference sequence). With V trimmed by 5 bases and J by 5 bases, 7 bases remained unmatched. CDR3 size: 14 residues.

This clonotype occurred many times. This chain's CDR3 is CASQPGNNREQYF. The DNA for the CDR3 is TGTGCCAGCCAACCGGGCAACAACCGGGAGCAGTACTTC. This chain links TRBV6-1 with TRBJ2-7; unclear D gene. Germline V gene sequence: CDR1 MNHNS, CDR2 SASEGT. V was shortened by 8 bases and J by 7 bases, with 18 bases between the two germline ends. CDR3 length: 13 amino acids.

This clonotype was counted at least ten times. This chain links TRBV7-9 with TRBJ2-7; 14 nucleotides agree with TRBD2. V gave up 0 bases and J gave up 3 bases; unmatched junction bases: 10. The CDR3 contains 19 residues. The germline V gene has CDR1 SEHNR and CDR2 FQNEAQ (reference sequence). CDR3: CASSLAPGLAGGQSYEQYF. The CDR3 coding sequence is TGTGCCAGCAGCTTAGCGCCAGGACTAGCGGGAGGACAGAGCTACGAGCAGTACTTC.

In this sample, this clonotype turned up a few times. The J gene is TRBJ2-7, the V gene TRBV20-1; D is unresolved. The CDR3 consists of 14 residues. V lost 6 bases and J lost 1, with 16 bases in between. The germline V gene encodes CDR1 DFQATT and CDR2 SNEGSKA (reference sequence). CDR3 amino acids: CSASPPLGSYEQYF. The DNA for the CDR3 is TGCAGTGCGAGCCCCCCCCTGGGTTCCTACGAGCAGTACTTC.

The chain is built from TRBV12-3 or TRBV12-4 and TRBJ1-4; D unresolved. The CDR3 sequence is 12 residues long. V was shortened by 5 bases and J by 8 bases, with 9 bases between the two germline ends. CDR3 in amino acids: CASSLGLEKLFF. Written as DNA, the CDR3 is TGTGCCAGCAGTCTTGGCCTCGAAAAACTGTTTTTT.

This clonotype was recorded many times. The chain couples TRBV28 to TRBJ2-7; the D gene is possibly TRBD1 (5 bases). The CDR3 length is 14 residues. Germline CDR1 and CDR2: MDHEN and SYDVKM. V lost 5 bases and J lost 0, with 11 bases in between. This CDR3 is CASSLTESSYEQYF. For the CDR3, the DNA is TGTGCCAGCAGTCTGACAGAGTCCTCCTACGAGCAGTACTTC. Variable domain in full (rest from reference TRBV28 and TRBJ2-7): DVKVTQSSRYLVKRTGEKVFLECVQDMDHENMFWYRQDPGLGLRLIYFSYDVKMKEKGDIPEGYSVSREKKERFSLILESASTNQTSMYLCASSLTESSYEQYFGPGTRLTVT.

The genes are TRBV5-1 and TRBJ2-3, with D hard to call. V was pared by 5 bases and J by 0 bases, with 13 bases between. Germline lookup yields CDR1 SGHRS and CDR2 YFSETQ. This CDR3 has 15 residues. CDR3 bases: TGCGCCAGCAGTCTCGACGTTACTAGCACAGATACGCAGTATTTT. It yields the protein CASSLDVTSTDTQYF.

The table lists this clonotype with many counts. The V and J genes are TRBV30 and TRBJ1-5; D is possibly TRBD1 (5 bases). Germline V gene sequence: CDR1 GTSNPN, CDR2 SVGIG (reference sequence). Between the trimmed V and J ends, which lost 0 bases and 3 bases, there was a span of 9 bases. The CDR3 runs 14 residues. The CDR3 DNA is TGTGCCTGGAGTGTAGCACAGGACAATCAGCCCCAGCATTTT. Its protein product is CAWSVAQDNQPQHF.

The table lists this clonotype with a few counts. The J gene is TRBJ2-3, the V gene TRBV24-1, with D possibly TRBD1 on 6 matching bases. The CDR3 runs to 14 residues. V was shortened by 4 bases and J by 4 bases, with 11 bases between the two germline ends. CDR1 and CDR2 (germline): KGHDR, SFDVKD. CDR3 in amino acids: CATSESPGADTQYF. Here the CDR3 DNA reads TGTGCCACCAGTGAATCCCCAGGGGCAGATACGCAGTATTTT.

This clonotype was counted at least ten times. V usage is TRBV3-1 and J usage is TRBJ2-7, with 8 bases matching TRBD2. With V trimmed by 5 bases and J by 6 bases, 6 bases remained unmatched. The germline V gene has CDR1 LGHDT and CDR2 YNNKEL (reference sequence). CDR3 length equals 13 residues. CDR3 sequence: CASSFGAGVEQYF. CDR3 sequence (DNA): TGTGCCAGCAGCTTCGGAGCGGGAGTCGAGCAGTACTTC.

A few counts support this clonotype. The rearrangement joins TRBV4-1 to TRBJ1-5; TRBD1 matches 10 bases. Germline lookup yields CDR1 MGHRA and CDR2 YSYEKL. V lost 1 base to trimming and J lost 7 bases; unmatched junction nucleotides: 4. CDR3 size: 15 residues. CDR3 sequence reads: CASSQARTGGQPQHF. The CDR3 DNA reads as TGCGCCAGCAGCCAAGCCCGGACAGGGGGACAGCCCCAGCATTTT.

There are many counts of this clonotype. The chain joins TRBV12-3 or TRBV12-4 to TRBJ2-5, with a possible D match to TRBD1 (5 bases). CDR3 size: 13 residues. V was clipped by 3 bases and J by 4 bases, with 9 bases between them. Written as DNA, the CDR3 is TGTGCCAGCAGTTTGACAGAGCTAGAGACCCAGTACTTC. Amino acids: CASSLTELETQYF.

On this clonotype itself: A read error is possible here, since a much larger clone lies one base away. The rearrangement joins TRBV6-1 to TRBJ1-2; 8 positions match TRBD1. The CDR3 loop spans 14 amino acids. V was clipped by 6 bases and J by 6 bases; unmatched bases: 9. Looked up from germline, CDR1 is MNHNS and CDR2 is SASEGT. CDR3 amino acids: CASSSRQGRHGYTF. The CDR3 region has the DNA TGTGCCAGCAGCTCAAGACAGGGGCGCCATGGCTACACCTTC.

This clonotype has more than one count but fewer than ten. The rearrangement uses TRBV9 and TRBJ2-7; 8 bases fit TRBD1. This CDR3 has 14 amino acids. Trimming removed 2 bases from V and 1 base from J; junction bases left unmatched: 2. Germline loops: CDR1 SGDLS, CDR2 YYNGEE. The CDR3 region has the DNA TGTGCCAGCAGCGTGGGGGACAGGTCCTACGAGCAGTACTTC. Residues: CASSVGDRSYEQYF.

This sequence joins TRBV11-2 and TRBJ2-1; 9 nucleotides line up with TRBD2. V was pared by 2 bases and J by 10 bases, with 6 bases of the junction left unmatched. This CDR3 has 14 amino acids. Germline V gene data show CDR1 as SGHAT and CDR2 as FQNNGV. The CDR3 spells CASSLSLAGKEQFF. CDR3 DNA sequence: TGTGCCAGCAGCTTAAGCCTAGCGGGAAAGGAGCAGTTCTTC.

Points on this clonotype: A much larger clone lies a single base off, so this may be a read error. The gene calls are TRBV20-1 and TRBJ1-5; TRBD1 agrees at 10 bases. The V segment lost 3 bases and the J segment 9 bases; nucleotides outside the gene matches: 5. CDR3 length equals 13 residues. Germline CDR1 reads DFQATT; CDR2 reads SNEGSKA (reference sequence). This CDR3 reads CSASGTGVGPQHF. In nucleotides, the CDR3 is TGCAGTGCTAGCGGGACAGGGGTGGGGCCCCAGCATTTT.

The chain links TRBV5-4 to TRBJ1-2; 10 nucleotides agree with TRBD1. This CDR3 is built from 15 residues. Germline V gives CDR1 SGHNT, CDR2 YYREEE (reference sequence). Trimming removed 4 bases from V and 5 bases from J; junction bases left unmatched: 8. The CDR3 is CASSPGTGVEYGYTF. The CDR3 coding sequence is TGTGCCAGCAGCCCCGGGACAGGGGTAGAGTATGGCTACACCTTC.

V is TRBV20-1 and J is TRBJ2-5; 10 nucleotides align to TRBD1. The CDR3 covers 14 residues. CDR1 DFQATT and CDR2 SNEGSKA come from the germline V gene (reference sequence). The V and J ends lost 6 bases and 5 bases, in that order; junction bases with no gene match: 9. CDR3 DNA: TGCAGTGCCATGGACAGGGGGGCCAGGGAGACCCAGTACTTC. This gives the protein CSAMDRGARETQYF.

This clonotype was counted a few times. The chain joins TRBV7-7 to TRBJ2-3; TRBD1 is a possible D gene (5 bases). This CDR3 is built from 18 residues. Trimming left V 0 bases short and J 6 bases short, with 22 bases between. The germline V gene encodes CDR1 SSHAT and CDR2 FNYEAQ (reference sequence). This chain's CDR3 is CASSLAHRHLHKIDTQYF. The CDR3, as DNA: TGTGCCAGCAGCTTAGCGCACAGGCACCTACATAAGATTGATACGCAGTATTTT. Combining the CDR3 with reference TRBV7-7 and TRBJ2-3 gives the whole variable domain GAGVSQSPRYKVTKRGQDVTLRCDPISSHATLYWYQQALGQGPEFLTYFNYEAQPDKSGLPSDRFSAERPEGSISTLTIQRTEQRDSAMYRCASSLAHRHLHKIDTQYFGPGTRLTVL.

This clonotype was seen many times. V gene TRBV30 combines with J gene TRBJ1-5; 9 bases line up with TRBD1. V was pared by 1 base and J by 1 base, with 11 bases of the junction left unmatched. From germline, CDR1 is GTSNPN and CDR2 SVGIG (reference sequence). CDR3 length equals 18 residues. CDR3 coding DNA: TGTGCCTGGAGTGGGCCCGACTACAGGGGGCTAAGCAATCAGCCCCAGCATTTT. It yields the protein CAWSGPDYRGLSNQPQHF.

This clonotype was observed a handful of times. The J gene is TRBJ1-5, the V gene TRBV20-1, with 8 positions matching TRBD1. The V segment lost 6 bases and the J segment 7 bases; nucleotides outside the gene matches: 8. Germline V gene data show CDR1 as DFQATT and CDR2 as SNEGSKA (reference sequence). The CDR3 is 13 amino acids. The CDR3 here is CSAVQGAEQPQHF. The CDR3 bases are TGCAGTGCGGTTCAGGGGGCGGAGCAGCCCCAGCATTTT.

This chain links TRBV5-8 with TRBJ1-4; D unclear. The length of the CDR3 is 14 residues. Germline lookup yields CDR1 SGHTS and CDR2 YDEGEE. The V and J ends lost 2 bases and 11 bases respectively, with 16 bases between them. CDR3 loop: CASSLAVNMKKLFF. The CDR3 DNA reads TGTGCCAGCAGCTTAGCAGTAAATATGAAGAAACTGTTTTTT.

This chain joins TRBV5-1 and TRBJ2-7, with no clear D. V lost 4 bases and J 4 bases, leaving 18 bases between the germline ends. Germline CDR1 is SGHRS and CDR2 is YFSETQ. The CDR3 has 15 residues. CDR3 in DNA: TGCGCCAGCAGCCGTACTGGGGTGAAGGCGTACGAGCAGTACTTC. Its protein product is CASSRTGVKAYEQYF.

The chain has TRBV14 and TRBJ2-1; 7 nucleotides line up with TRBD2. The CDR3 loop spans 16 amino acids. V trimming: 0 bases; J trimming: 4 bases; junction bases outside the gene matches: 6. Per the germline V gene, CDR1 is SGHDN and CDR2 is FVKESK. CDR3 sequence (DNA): TGTGCCAGCAGCCAAGATCTGGAAGCGGGGTACAATGAGCAGTTCTTC. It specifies CASSQDLEAGYNEQFF.

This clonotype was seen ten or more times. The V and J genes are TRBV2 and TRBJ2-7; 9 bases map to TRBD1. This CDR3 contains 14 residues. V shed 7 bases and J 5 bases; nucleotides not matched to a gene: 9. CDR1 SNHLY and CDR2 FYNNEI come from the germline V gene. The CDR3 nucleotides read TGTGCCAGCACCCCCGGGACAGGGAGGAACGAGCAGTACTTC. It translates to CASTPGTGRNEQYF.